This TCR beta chain was sequenced in a study of T cells in Graves' hyperthyroidism and ophthalmopathy. Study details: Peripheral blood was collected at initial diagnosis, before any treatment.

Patients affected by ophthalmopathy presented a Clinical Activity Score of at least 3, a NOSPECS grade of at least 4, and disease duration below 3 months. Amplified TCR beta CDR3 regions derived from RNA transcripts. A first-round RT-PCR of the TCR CDR3 used the HTBI primer set. TCRdb independently ran MiXCR on the multiplex PCR reads; one entry per CDR3 protein. The sample lists about 480,000 distinct CDR3 sequences; roughly 25% were seen once. This clonotype was detected many times. No antigen is known for it. There are 12 residues in the CDR3. Trimming took off 2 bases at V and 9 bases at J, with 14 bases between the two ends. CDR1 is DFQATT, CDR2 SNEGSKA, per germline (reference sequence). General observations from the study: Researchers found most expanded thyroid clonotypes above 0.001 in blood as well.

The source is a woman aged 25 to 39 with Graves' ophthalmopathy. Material: blood. This sequence joins TRBV20-1 and TRBJ2-7; the D gene is possibly TRBD2 (6 bases). CDR3: CSARKTGGWQYF. For the CDR3, the DNA is TGCAGTGCTAGAAAAACAGGAGGGTGGCAGTACTTC.